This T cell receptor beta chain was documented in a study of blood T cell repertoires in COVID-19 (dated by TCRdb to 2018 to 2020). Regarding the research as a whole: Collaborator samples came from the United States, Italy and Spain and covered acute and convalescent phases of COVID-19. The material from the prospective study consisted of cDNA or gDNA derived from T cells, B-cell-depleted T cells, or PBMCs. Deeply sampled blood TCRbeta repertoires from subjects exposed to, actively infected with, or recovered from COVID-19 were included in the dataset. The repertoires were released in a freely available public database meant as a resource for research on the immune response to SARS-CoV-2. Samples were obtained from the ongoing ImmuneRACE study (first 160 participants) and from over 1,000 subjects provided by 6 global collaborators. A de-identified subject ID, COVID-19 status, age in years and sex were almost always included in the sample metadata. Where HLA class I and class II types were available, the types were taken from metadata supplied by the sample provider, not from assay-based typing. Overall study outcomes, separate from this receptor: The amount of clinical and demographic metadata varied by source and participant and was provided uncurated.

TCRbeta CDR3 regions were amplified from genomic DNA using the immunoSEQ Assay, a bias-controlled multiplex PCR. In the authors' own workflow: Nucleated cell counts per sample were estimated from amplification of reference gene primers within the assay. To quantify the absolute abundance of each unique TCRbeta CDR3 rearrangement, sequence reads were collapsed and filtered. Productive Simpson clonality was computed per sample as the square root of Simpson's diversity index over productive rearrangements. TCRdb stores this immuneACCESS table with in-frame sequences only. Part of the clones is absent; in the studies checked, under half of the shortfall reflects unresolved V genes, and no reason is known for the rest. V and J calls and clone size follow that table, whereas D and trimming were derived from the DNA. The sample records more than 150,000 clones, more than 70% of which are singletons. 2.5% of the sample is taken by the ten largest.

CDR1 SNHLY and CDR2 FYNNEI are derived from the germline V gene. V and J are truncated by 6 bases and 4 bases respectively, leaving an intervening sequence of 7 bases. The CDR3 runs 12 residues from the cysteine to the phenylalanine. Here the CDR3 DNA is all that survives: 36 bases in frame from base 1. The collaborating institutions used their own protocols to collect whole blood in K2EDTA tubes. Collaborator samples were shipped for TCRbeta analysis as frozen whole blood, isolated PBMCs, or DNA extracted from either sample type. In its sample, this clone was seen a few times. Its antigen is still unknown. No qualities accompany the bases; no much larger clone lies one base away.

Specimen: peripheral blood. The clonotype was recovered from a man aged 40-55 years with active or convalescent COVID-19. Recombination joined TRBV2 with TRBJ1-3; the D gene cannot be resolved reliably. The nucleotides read TGTGCCAGCAGCCGAGGCGGAAACACCATATATTTT. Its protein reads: CASSRGGNTIYF. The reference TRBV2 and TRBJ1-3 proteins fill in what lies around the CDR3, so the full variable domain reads EPEVTQTPSHQVTQMGQEVILRCVPISNHLYFYWYRQILGQKVEFLVSFYNNEISEKSEIFDDQFSVERPDGSNFTLKIRSTKLEDSAMYFCASSRGGNTIYFGEGSWLTVV.